This T cell receptor (beta chain) stems from a study of CD8+CD57+ T cells in acquired aplastic anemia. Overall study: Sorted CD4+ and CD8+ cells yielded roughly 3.1 ug of DNA on average. Among healthy donors, CD4+ cells averaged roughly 11 million reads. Study-wide findings and caveats: Any difference that existed in CD8+ Simpson's diversity between patients and controls was not significant. Sharing between patients and controls was observed for roughly 29 CD8+ CDR3 sequences.

Germline V gene data show CDR1 as MNHNS and CDR2 as SASEGT. V lost 6 bases to trimming and J lost 8 bases, with 11 bases between them. The CDR3 spans 13 residues. About this clonotype itself: Its antigen is as yet unknown.

For CDR3 and TCR beta VDJ profiling, genomic DNA was the template used. One entry per CDR3 protein, called by TCRdb with MiXCR from the reads. The sample lists 200,000 to 250,000 distinct CDR3 sequences; about a third were seen once. Sequencing used sorted CD4+, CD8+, or CD8+CD57+ T cells (not recorded which) from PBMCs. The genes are TRBV6-1 and TRBJ1-6; D gene ambiguous. The receptor comes from a human donor in good health, serving as a control. CDR3 DNA sequence: TGTGCCAGCAGGGCCCCCGCGGATTCACCCCTCCACTTT. Its protein is CASRAPADSPLHF.